The 8 T cell receptor beta chains below all came from one sample that was sequenced in a study of OX40 agonist ivuxolimab in advanced cancers. Measured with immunoSEQ multiplex PCR; TCRdb has only the in-frame clones, and not every one. This table has about 27,000 clones, 70% to 85% appearing once. Sample: CD4+ or CD8+ T cells sorted from blood, taken in a trial of the OX40 agonist ivuxolimab. These receptors all stem from an adult with an advanced solid tumor such as melanoma, head and neck, liver or kidney cancer.

The V gene is TRBV9, the J gene TRBJ2-2, with TRBD2 identical over 9 bases. V shed 0 bases and J 4 bases; nucleotides not matched to a gene: 7. The length of the CDR3 is 17 residues. Looked up from germline, CDR1 is SGDLS and CDR2 is YYNGEE. Here the CDR3 reads CASSVGLAGLVTGELFF. DNA for the CDR3: TGTGCCAGCAGCGTAGGTCTAGCGGGGCTTGTCACCGGGGAGCTGTTTTTT.

This clone is medium-sized in the sample. Here the CDR3 DNA reads TGTGCCAGCAGCTTGCAGGGGGGCTACAACTATGGCTACACCTTC. It specifies CASSLQGGYNYGYTF. This chain connects TRBV5-8 to TRBJ1-2; 7 nucleotides line up with TRBD1. Germline V gives CDR1 SGHTS, CDR2 YDEGEE. The CDR3 totals 15 residues. V was clipped by 1 base and J by 2 bases; unmatched bases: 5.

This clone has just one count. The CDR3 sequence is CASSQVSDYSYEQYF. The CDR3, as DNA: TGTGCCAGCAGCCAAGTTTCCGACTACTCCTACGAGCAGTACTTC. The rearrangement links TRBV4-2 to TRBJ2-7, with TRBD2 as a possible D gene (5 bases). The germline V and J ends were trimmed by 1 base and 0 bases, with 10 bases remaining between them. CDR1 LGHNA and CDR2 YNFKEQ come from the germline V gene. There are 15 residues in the CDR3.

This CDR3 is CASSLAAGAEQFF. The DNA of the CDR3 is TGTGCCAGCAGCTTAGCGGCGGGGGCTGAGCAGTTCTTC. This sequence joins TRBV7-3 and TRBJ2-1; the D gene is possibly TRBD2 (7 bases). This CDR3 region has 13 residues. Trimming stripped 2 bases from V and 9 bases from J, with 11 bases between. CDR1 and CDR2 (germline): SGHTA, FQGTGA.

The chain couples TRBV13 to TRBJ2-1, with D perhaps matching TRBD2 (5 bases). Trimming left V 4 bases short and J 0 bases short, with 16 bases between. In germline, CDR1 is PRHDT, CDR2 FYEKMQ (reference sequence). The CDR3 covers 17 residues. DNA for the CDR3: TGTGCCAGCAGCTCCCTAGGACCGGGGAGCTCCTACAATGAGCAGTTCTTC. Translating it yields CASSSLGPGSSYNEQFF.

V is TRBV19 and J is TRBJ2-2; D gene ambiguous. In germline, CDR1 is LNHDA, CDR2 SQIVND (reference sequence). This CDR3 contains 13 residues. Trimming stripped 5 bases from V and 5 bases from J, with 9 bases between. CDR3 DNA sequence: TGTGCCAGTAGTCTAGTGAGAACCGGGGAGCTGTTTTTT. Protein sequence: CASSLVRTGELFF.

This chain joins TRBV6-4 and TRBJ2-7, with D unresolved. V was trimmed by 10 bases and J by 3 bases, leaving 16 bases between them. Germline V gives CDR1 MRHNA, CDR2 SNTAGT. CDR3 length: 13 amino acids. CDR3 DNA: TGTGCCACCTCTGCTGCGCCCAGCTACGAGCAGTACTTC. This codes for CATSAAPSYEQYF.

With respect to this clone: Other DNA variants within this sample encode the same CDR3. This sequence joins TRBV19 and TRBJ2-7; 11 bases match TRBD2. V lost 3 bases and J lost 3; bases outside the gene matches: 4. This CDR3 has 15 residues. CDR1 and CDR2 from the germline V gene are LNHDA and SQIVND (reference sequence). The CDR3 is CASSIGGLADYEQYF. The CDR3, as DNA: TGTGCCAGTAGTATCGGGGGACTAGCGGACTACGAGCAGTACTTC.